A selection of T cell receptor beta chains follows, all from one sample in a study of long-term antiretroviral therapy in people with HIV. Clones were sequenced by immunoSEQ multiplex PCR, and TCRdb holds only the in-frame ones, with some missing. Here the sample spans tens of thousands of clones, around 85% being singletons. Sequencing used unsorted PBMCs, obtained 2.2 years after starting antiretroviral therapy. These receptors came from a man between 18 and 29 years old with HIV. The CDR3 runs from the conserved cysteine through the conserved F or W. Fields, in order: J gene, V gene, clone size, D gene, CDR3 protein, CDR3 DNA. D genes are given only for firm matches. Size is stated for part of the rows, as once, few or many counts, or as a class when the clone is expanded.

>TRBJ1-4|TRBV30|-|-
CASGALKAFGEKLFF
TGTGCCTCCGGAGCACTCAAGGCCTTTGGTGAAAAACTGTTTTTT
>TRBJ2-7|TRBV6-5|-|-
CASGSHEQYF
TGTGCCAGTGGCAGTCACGAGCAGTACTTC
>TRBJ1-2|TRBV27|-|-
CASSSIFAYANYGYTF
TGTGCCAGCAGTTCCATTTTTGCGTATGCTAACTATGGCTACACCTTC
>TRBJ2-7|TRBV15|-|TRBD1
CATSRDKFRDSTFEQYF
TGTGCCACCAGCAGAGATAAGTTTAGGGACAGCACTTTCGAGCAGTACTTC
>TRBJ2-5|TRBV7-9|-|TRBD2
CASSYSGTLETQYF
TGTGCCAGCAGCTATAGCGGGACCTTGGAGACCCAGTACTTC
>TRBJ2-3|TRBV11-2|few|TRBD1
CASSLGTGGADTQYF
TGTGCCAGCAGCTTAGGGACAGGGGGGGCAGATACGCAGTATTTT
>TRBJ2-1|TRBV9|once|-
CASSVGRTTYNEQFF
TGTGCCAGCAGCGTAGGAAGGACTACCTACAATGAGCAGTTCTTC
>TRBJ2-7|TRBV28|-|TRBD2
CASSLRLANEQYF
TGTGCCAGCAGTTTAAGACTAGCGAACGAGCAGTACTTC
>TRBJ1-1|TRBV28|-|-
CASSFTGYTEAFF
TGTGCCAGCAGTTTCACAGGTTACACTGAAGCTTTCTTT
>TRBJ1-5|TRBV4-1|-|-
CASSPLGGKPQHF
TGCGCCAGCAGCCCCCTGGGGGGGAAGCCCCAGCATTTT
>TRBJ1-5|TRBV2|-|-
CASSYRDLDQPQHF
TGTGCCAGCAGTTACCGGGACCTGGATCAGCCCCAGCATTTT
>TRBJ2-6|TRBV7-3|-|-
CASSPPHLTEAGANVLTF
TGTGCCAGCAGCCCGCCCCATTTGACAGAGGCTGGGGCCAACGTCCTGACTTTC
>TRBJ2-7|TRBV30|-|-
CAWTESYEQYF
TGTGCCTGGACAGAATCCTACGAGCAGTACTTC
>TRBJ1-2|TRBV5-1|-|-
CASSSQPNPTGRAGGYTF
TGCGCCAGCAGCTCCCAACCAAACCCCACAGGACGAGCGGGTGGCTACACCTTC
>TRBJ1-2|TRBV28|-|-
CASSLSGYGYTF
TGTGCCAGCAGTTTATCCGGGTATGGCTACACCTTC
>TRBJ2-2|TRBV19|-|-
CASSIVQDGTGELFF
TGTGCCAGTAGTATAGTCCAGGACGGGACCGGGGAGCTGTTTTTT
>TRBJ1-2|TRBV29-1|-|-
CSVGGNYGYTF
TGCAGCGTCGGCGGGAACTATGGCTACACCTTC
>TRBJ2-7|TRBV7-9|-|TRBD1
CASSLGLDRGRGEQYF
TGTGCCAGCAGCCTCGGGTTGGACAGGGGGCGAGGCGAGCAGTACTTC
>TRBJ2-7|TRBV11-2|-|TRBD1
CASSPPRVQGARYEQYF
TGTGCCAGCAGCCCCCCGCGAGTACAGGGGGCGAGGTACGAGCAGTACTTC
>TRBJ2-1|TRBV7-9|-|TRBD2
CASSFGSGSAYNEQFF
TGTGCCAGCAGCTTTGGTAGCGGGAGTGCCTACAATGAGCAGTTCTTC
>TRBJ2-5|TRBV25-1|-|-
CASSEAARTRSETQYF
TGTGCCAGCAGTGAAGCCGCAAGGACCCGGTCGGAGACCCAGTACTTC
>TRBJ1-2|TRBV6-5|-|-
CASSSTPSGGRYGYTF
TGTGCCAGCAGTTCTACGCCATCGGGGGGGAGATATGGCTACACCTTC
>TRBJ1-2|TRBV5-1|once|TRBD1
CASSSGTGEDYGYTF
TGCGCCAGCAGCAGCGGGACAGGGGAGGACTATGGCTACACCTTC
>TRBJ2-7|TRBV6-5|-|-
CASNQAGGSEQYF
TGTGCCAGCAACCAGGCTGGAGGGTCCGAGCAGTACTTC
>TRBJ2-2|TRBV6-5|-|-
CASTQVLGNGELFF
TGTGCCAGCACTCAAGTCTTGGGTAACGGGGAGCTGTTTTTT
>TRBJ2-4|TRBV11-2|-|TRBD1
CASSLGQGPYVIQYF
TGTGCCAGCAGCTTAGGACAGGGACCCTATGTCATTCAGTACTTC
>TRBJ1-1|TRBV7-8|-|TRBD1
CASSLKRTGTLGAFF
TGTGCCAGCAGCTTAAAGCGGACAGGGACCCTGGGGGCTTTCTTT
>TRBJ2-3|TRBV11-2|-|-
CASSLGLTDTQYF
TGTGCCAGCAGCTTAGGGTTAACAGATACGCAGTATTTT
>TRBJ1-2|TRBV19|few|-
CASSTQGVGYGYTF
TGTGCCAGTAGCACACAGGGAGTGGGCTATGGCTACACCTTC
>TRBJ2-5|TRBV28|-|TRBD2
CASSRRVSGIEETQYF
TGTGCCAGCAGCCGCCGGGTTAGCGGGATTGAAGAGACCCAGTACTTC
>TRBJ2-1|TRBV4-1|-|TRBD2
CASSQVGGGGNEQFF
TGCGCCAGCAGCCAAGTCGGGGGGGGAGGAAATGAGCAGTTCTTC
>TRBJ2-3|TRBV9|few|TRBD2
CASSVTSGGAVNTDTQYF
TGTGCCAGCAGCGTCACTAGCGGGGGGGCTGTTAACACAGATACGCAGTATTTT
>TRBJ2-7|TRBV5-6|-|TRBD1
CASSLEGAGAYEQYF
TGTGCCAGCAGCTTAGAGGGGGCAGGGGCGTACGAGCAGTACTTC
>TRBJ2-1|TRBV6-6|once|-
CASSLSPWYNEQFF
TGTGCCAGCAGTCTTTCCCCTTGGTACAATGAGCAGTTCTTC
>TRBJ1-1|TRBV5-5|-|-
CASSLYDRDWTEAFF
TGTGCCAGCAGCTTGTACGACCGAGACTGGACTGAAGCTTTCTTT
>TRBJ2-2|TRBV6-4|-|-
CASITRGNTGELFF
TGTGCCAGCATTACGAGGGGGAACACCGGGGAGCTGTTTTTT
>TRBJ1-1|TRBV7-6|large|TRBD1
CASSLGGGADTEAFF
TGTGCCAGCAGCTTAGGAGGGGGCGCCGACACTGAAGCTTTCTTT
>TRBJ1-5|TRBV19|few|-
CASSQSQGRLLSNQPQHF
TGTGCCAGTAGCCAAAGCCAGGGGCGGTTGTTAAGCAATCAGCCCCAGCATTTT
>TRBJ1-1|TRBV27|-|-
CASSTSAGNTEAFF
TGTGCCAGCAGCACATCCGCAGGGAACACTGAAGCTTTCTTT
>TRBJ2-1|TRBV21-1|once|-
CASSKGAPGLANHNEQFF
TGTGCCAGCAGCAAAGGGGCCCCGGGACTAGCGAACCACAATGAGCAGTTCTTC
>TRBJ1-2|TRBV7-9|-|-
CASSLWAGGYGYTF
TGTGCCAGCAGCTTATGGGCAGGAGGATATGGCTACACCTTC
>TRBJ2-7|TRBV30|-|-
CAWSVSGRNFYEQYF
TGTGCCTGGAGTGTATCGGGCAGGAACTTTTACGAGCAGTACTTC
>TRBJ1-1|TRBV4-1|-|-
CASSHLQVNTEAFF
TGCGCCAGCAGCCATTTACAGGTGAACACTGAAGCTTTCTTT
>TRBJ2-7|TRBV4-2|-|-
CASSQTRGGIEQYF
TGTGCCAGCAGCCAAACCAGGGGAGGGATCGAGCAGTACTTC
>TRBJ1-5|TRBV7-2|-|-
CASSLGRTLSNQPQHF
TGTGCCAGCAGCTTAGGACGGACCCTTAGCAATCAGCCCCAGCATTTT
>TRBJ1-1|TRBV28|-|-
CASSQEGVVGAFF
TGTGCCAGCAGCCAGGAGGGGGTCGTAGGAGCTTTCTTT
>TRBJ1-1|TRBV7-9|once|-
CASSYWDGRPENTEAFF
TGTGCCAGCAGCTACTGGGACGGACGCCCCGAGAACACTGAAGCTTTCTTT
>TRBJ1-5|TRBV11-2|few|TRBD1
CASSLAGQGANQPQHF
TGTGCCAGCAGCTTAGCAGGACAGGGGGCCAATCAGCCCCAGCATTTT
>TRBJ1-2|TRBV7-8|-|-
CASSLYAGAINYGYTF
TGTGCCAGCAGCTTATACGCAGGGGCGATCAACTATGGCTACACCTTC
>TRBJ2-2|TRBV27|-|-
CASSPSGALAGELFF
TGTGCCAGCAGTCCCTCCGGGGCCCTTGCCGGGGAGCTGTTTTTT
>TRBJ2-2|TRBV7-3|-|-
CASSLRRENTGELFF
TGTGCCAGCAGCTTGCGGCGGGAAAACACCGGGGAGCTGTTTTTT
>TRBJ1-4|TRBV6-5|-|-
CASSSHRGAGEKLFF
TGTGCCAGCAGCTCCCATCGGGGGGCGGGGGAAAAACTGTTTTTT
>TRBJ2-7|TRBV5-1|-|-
CASSPPTYEQYF
TGCGCCAGCAGCCCCCCAACTTACGAGCAGTACTTC
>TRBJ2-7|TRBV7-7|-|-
CASSLGDFYEQYF
TGTGCTAGCAGCCTAGGGGATTTCTACGAGCAGTACTTC
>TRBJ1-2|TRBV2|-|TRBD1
CASRPGGGMDYGYTF
TGTGCCAGCCGCCCAGGGGGCGGGATGGACTATGGCTACACCTTC
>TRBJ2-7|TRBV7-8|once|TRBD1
CASSRPRGQYEQYF
TGTGCCAGCAGCCGTCCTAGGGGGCAATACGAGCAGTACTTC
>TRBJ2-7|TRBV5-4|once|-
CASSFGPYEQYF
TGTGCCAGCAGCTTCGGTCCCTACGAGCAGTACTTC
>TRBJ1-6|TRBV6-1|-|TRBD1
CASSEHGTGASPLHF
TGTGCCAGCAGTGAACATGGTACAGGGGCTTCACCCCTCCACTTT
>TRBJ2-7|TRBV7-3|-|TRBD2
CASSLTSSGSLDEQYF
TGTGCCAGCAGCTTAACTTCTAGCGGGAGCTTGGACGAGCAGTACTTC
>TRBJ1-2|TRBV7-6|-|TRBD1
CASSLGQGTNGYTF
TGTGCCAGCAGCTTAGGACAGGGAACAAATGGCTACACCTTC